Listed below are T cell receptor beta chains from one sample, sequenced in a study of T-cell memory formation after mild COVID-19. TCRdb re-called the 5' RACE reads through MiXCR, storing one row per CDR3 protein. The sample contains 300,000 to 350,000 distinct CDR3 sequences, just under 20% of which appear only once. Sequenced input: PBMCs or a T cell subset sorted from them (not recorded which). These receptors were obtained from a man aged 18 to 29 who had mild COVID-19 (a few samples of this study predate the infection). Cell type and time point are not known. CDR3s include the opening cysteine and the closing phenylalanine or tryptophan. D genes are given only for firm matches. Clone size appears in some rows only: once, few, many, or a class for an expanded clone.

v_call	d_call	j_call	clone_size	cdr3_nt	cdr3_aa
TRBV5-6	.	TRBJ1-2	once	TGTGCCAGCTGCTTGGGCCCCCCACGAAACCCCTATGGCTACACCTTC	CASCLGPPRNPYGYTF
TRBV6-1	.	TRBJ1-1	.	TGTGCCAGCAGTCTACGAATTTTTCCGAACACTGAAGCTTTCTTT	CASSLRIFPNTEAFF
TRBV7-2	TRBD2	TRBJ2-5	few	TGTGCCAGCAGCTTAGCTACGCGGGGGGGAGGAGAGACCCAGTACTTC	CASSLATRGGGETQYF
TRBV12-5	.	TRBJ1-4	.	TGTGCTAGTGGTTTGGTGGTTGAGGCGGTTTCTAATGAAAAACTGTTTTTT	CASGLVVEAVSNEKLFF
TRBV12-3/TRBV12-4	TRBD1	TRBJ2-7	many	TGTGCCAGCAGTCCTAACCTGACAGGGCAGGACGAGCAGTACTTC	CASSPNLTGQDEQYF
TRBV15	TRBD1	TRBJ2-5	.	TGTGCCACCAGCAGGGGATCGGGACAGGGCCCCATGGAGACCCAGTACTTC	CATSRGSGQGPMETQYF
TRBV30	.	TRBJ2-3	.	TGTGCCTGGAGTGTCCGGGATACGCAGTATTTT	CAWSVRDTQYF
TRBV12-3/TRBV12-4	TRBD2	TRBJ2-1	few	TGTGCCAGCACCTCCGGGAGGGGGGGTTACAATGAGCAGTTCTTC	CASTSGRGGYNEQFF
TRBV3-1	TRBD2	TRBJ2-7	few	TGTGCCAGCAGCCAAGGAGCGGGGGGTTACTACGAGCAGTACTTC	CASSQGAGGYYEQYF
TRBV3-1	TRBD2	TRBJ2-1	many	TGTGCCAGCAGCACGATCTTAGCGGGGGGGCCGGGGAATGAGCAGTTCTTC	CASSTILAGGPGNEQFF
TRBV6-6	TRBD1	TRBJ1-5	.	TGTGCCAGCAGTTACTCGATACAGGGGAACAATCAGCCCCAGCATTTT	CASSYSIQGNNQPQHF
TRBV20-1	.	TRBJ1-1	once	TGCAGTGCTAGAGGCTCGGGGTATTGGAACACTGAAGCTTTCTTT	CSARGSGYWNTEAFF
TRBV7-2	.	TRBJ2-3	many	TGTGCCAGCAGTAGAGATAGCACAGATACGCAGTATTTT	CASSRDSTDTQYF
TRBV20-1	TRBD2	TRBJ2-5	.	TGCAGTGCGGTAGCGGGGGCTTCCTTCCAAGAGACCCAGTACTTC	CSAVAGASFQETQYF
TRBV5-1	.	TRBJ2-1	.	TGCGCCACCCGGACAGCCTACAATGAGCAGTTCTTC	CATRTAYNEQFF
TRBV5-6	.	TRBJ1-4	.	TGTGCCAGCAGCTTGAGCTCACGGGTAACGGGAGAGAAACTGTTTTTT	CASSLSSRVTGEKLFF
TRBV19	.	TRBJ1-1	few	TGTGCCAGTAGTATTTCCGGCGTTTGGGTTGAAGAAGCTTTCTTT	CASSISGVWVEEAFF
TRBV7-9	.	TRBJ1-3	.	TGTGCCAGCAGCTTAGGAATGGTCAGAATACCTGGAAACACCATATATTTT	CASSLGMVRIPGNTIYF
TRBV7-2	.	TRBJ2-2	.	TGTGCCAGCAGCTTACAGGGCTCCGGGGAGCTGTTTTTT	CASSLQGSGELFF
TRBV6-4	.	TRBJ2-3	many	TGTGCCAGCAGTGACTCGAGGTACACAGATACGCAGTATTTT	CASSDSRYTDTQYF
TRBV9	TRBD2	TRBJ2-3	few	TGTGCCAGCAGCGTAGTAATTAGCGGGTTGGATACGCAGTATTTT	CASSVVISGLDTQYF
TRBV5-6	.	TRBJ1-6	few	TGTGCCAGCAGCTTTATAGGGGCCACCTCACCCCTCCACTTT	CASSFIGATSPLHF
TRBV29-1	TRBD1	TRBJ2-7	.	TGCAGCGTTGATCTGACAGGGTCCTACGAGCAGTACTTC	CSVDLTGSYEQYF
TRBV5-1	.	TRBJ2-3	many	TGCGCCAGCAGCTTGGACGGGACGGGAGATACGCAGTATTTT	CASSLDGTGDTQYF
TRBV5-1	.	TRBJ2-2	.	TGCGCCAGCAGCCCCGAGCAGCGAAACACCGGGGAGCTGTTTTTT	CASSPEQRNTGELFF
TRBV5-1	TRBD1	TRBJ1-2	few	TGCGCCAGCAGCTCCGGACAGGGGGCCATAAACTATGGCTACACCTTC	CASSSGQGAINYGYTF
TRBV4-3	.	TRBJ2-3	many	TGCGCCAGCAGCCAAGCGGGGGGCACAGATACGCAGTATTTT	CASSQAGGTDTQYF
TRBV10-1	.	TRBJ1-6	.	TGCGCCAGCAGTCGGGCGGATTCACCCCTCCACTTT	CASSRADSPLHF
TRBV7-9	.	TRBJ1-1	few	TGTGCCAGCAGCTCACGAGGCAGGGAAGACACTGAAGCTTTCTTT	CASSSRGREDTEAFF
TRBV3-1	.	TRBJ1-2	few	TGTGCCAGCAGCCCCCGGGGGGCAGGAGGCTACACCTTC	CASSPRGAGGYTF
TRBV7-2	.	TRBJ1-5	.	TGTGCCAGCAGCCTCGTGATGGCCAATCAGCCCCAGCATTTT	CASSLVMANQPQHF
TRBV7-2	.	TRBJ2-5	few	TGTGCCAGCAGCTTAGCGGGGCAGGCCCCCCGGTACTTC	CASSLAGQAPRYF
TRBV7-2	.	TRBJ2-3	few	TGTGCCAGCAGGTATCCGGGACTGGATACGCAGTATTTT	CASRYPGLDTQYF
TRBV3-1	.	TRBJ2-6	.	TGTGCCAGCAGCCAAAGCACAAGGGCTGGGGCCAACGTCCTGACTTTC	CASSQSTRAGANVLTF
TRBV7-2	TRBD1	TRBJ2-5	few	TGTGCCAGCAGCTTAGTCCCGGGACAGGGGGCGTCGGAGCAAGAGACCCAGTACTTC	CASSLVPGQGASEQETQYF
TRBV5-1	TRBD1	TRBJ1-5	few	TGCGCCAGCAGCTTGGCGGGACAGTACAATCAGCCCCAGCATTTT	CASSLAGQYNQPQHF
TRBV5-1	.	TRBJ2-3	.	TGCGCCAGCAGCGCCGACCGTCTAGATACGCAGTATTTT	CASSADRLDTQYF
TRBV12-3/TRBV12-4	TRBD1	TRBJ1-6	.	TGTGCCAGCAGTTTCTATAAGTGGGAGACAGGGATTAATTCACCCCTCCACTTT	CASSFYKWETGINSPLHF
TRBV7-8	TRBD1	TRBJ2-1	few	TGTGCCAGCAGCCCTGGGAGCTCCGGGACAGAAGGAAGCAATGAGCAGTTCTTC	CASSPGSSGTEGSNEQFF
TRBV7-9	.	TRBJ2-5	few	TGTGCCAGCAGCTTAGAGGAGGTGTCAGAGACCCAGTACTTC	CASSLEEVSETQYF
TRBV14	.	TRBJ2-5	few	TGTGCCAGCAAGGCAGGGCGCGTCGAGACCCAGTACTTC	CASKAGRVETQYF
TRBV3-1	.	TRBJ2-3	.	TGTGCCAGCAGCCAGTCTTCTTTATCGCAGTATTTT	CASSQSSLSQYF
TRBV5-4	.	TRBJ2-3	few	TGTGCCAGCAGCTTACCAGGGGTAGGCACAGATACGCAGTATTTT	CASSLPGVGTDTQYF
TRBV27	TRBD1	TRBJ1-6	.	TGTGCCAGCAGTCGCACAGGGGATGATTCACCCCTCCACTTT	CASSRTGDDSPLHF
TRBV6-5	TRBD1	TRBJ1-6	.	TGTGCCAGCAGTTACTCGACAGGGGGCAATTCACCCCTCCACTTT	CASSYSTGGNSPLHF
TRBV6-2/TRBV6-3	.	TRBJ1-1	few	TGCCACCCGCACCCTCCGGGGCGGGATAAAGCTTTCTTT	CHPHPPGRDKAFF
TRBV19	TRBD2	TRBJ2-1	.	TGTGCCAGTAGTATGCCGGGGGGAAGTGAGCAGTTCTTC	CASSMPGGSEQFF
TRBV7-9	.	TRBJ2-7	few	TGTGCCAGCAGCGCCGGGGTAAACGAGCAGTACTTC	CASSAGVNEQYF
TRBV28	.	TRBJ2-1	few	TGTGCCAGCAGTTTACTTGGGACGGAGCAGTTCTTC	CASSLLGTEQFF
TRBV7-2	.	TRBJ1-2	.	TGTGCCAGCAGCTTTTACGCTAACTATGGCTACACCTTC	CASSFYANYGYTF
TRBV5-1	.	TRBJ2-5	few	TGCGCCAGCAGCGTACAGGGAAAGGAGACCCAGTACTTC	CASSVQGKETQYF
TRBV5-1	.	TRBJ1-2	.	TGCGCCAGCAGCTTTGTGGGCTATGGCTACACCTTC	CASSFVGYGYTF
TRBV5-6	.	TRBJ1-1	few	TGTGCCAGCAGCCCGGGGACGCGCGACACTGAAGCTTTCTTT	CASSPGTRDTEAFF
TRBV4-1	.	TRBJ2-7	.	TGCGCCAGCAGCCAACAGGGGAAACCAACCTACGAGCAGTACTTC	CASSQQGKPTYEQYF
TRBV20-1	TRBD1	TRBJ1-6	few	TGCAGTGCGTCGGGACAGGCCACCAATAATTCACCCCTCCACTTT	CSASGQATNNSPLHF
TRBV28	.	TRBJ1-5	few	TGTGCCAGCAGTCCCGGGGGGGTCAATCAGCCCCAGCATTTT	CASSPGGVNQPQHF
TRBV4-1	.	TRBJ2-4	many	TGCGCCAGCAGCCCTAGTTTCCGGGCAGAACGGGACATTCAGTACTTC	CASSPSFRAERDIQYF